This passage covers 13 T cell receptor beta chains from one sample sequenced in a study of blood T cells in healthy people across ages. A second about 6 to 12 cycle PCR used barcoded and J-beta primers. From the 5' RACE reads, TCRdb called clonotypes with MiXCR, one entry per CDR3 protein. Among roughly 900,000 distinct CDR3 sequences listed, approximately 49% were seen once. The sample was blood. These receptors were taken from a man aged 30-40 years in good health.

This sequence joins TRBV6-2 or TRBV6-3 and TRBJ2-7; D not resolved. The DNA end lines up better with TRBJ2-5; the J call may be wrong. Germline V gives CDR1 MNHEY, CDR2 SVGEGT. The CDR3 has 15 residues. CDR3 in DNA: TGTGCCAGCAGTTACTCGGCTAGTTTAGGAGAGACCCAGTACTTC. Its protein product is CASSYSASLGETQYF.

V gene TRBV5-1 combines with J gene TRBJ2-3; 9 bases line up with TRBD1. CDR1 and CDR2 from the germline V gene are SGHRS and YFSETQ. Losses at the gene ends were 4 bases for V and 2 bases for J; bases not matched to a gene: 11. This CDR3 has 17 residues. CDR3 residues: CASSQVRTGALTDTQYF. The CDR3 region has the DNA TGCGCCAGCAGCCAAGTGAGGACAGGGGCACTCACAGATACGCAGTATTTT. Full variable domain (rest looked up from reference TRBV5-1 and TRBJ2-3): KAGVTQTPRYLIKTRGQQVTLSCSPISGHRSVSWYQQTPGQGLQFLFEYFSETQRNKGNFPGRFSGRQFSNSRSEMNVSTLELGDSALYLCASSQVRTGALTDTQYFGPGTRLTVL.

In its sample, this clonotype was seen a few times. CDR3 DNA sequence: TGCAGTGCTAGGGATTCGGTGGCGGGGGGGATAGACAATGAGCAGTTCTTC. Protein product: CSARDSVAGGIDNEQFF. The gene calls are TRBV20-1 and TRBJ2-1; 9 nucleotides match TRBD2. Germline V gene lookup returns CDR1 DFQATT and CDR2 SNEGSKA (reference sequence). Losses at the gene ends were 3 bases for V and 5 bases for J; bases not matched to a gene: 14. This CDR3 comprises 17 residues.

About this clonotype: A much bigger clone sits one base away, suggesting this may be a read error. CDR3 sequence: CASSSPVTQETQYF. CDR3 coding DNA: TGTGCCAGCAGTTCCCCCGTCACTCAAGAGACCCAGTACTTC. V usage is TRBV28 and J usage is TRBJ2-5, with no clear D. Trimming shortened V by 4 bases and J by 2 bases, and 11 bases separated the two germline ends. CDR3 length: 14 residues. CDR1 is MDHEN, CDR2 SYDVKM, per germline.

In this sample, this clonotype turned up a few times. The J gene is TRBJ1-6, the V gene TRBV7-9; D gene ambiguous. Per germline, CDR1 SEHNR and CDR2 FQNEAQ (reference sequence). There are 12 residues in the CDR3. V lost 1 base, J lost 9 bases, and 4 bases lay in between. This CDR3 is CASSLESSPLHF. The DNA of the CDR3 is TGTGCCAGCAGCTTAGAGAGTTCACCCCTCCACTTT.

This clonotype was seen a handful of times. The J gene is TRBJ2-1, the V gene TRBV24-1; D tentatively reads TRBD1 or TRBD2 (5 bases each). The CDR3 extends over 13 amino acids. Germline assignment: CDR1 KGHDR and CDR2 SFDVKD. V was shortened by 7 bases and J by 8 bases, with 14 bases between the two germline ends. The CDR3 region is CATRESGSYEQFF. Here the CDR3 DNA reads TGTGCCACCAGAGAATCAGGGAGCTATGAGCAGTTCTTC.

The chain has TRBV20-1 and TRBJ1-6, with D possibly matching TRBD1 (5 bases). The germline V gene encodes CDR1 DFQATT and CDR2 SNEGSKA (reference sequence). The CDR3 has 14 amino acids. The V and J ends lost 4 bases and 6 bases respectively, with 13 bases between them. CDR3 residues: CSAKGQFFNSPLHF. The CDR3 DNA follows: TGCAGTGCTAAGGGGCAGTTTTTTAATTCACCCCTCCACTTT.

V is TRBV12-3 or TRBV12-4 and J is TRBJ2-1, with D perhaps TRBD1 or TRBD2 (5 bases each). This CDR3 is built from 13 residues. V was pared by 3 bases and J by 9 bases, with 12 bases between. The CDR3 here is CASSLGLATEQFF. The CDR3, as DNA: TGTGCCAGCAGTTTGGGGCTAGCAACTGAGCAGTTCTTC.

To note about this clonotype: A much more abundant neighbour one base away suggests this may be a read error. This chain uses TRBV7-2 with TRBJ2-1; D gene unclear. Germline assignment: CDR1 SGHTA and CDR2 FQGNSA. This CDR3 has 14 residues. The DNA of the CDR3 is TGTGCCGGCAGCTCCCTTAGCTCCTACAATGAGCAGTTCTTC. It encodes CAGSSLSSYNEQFF.

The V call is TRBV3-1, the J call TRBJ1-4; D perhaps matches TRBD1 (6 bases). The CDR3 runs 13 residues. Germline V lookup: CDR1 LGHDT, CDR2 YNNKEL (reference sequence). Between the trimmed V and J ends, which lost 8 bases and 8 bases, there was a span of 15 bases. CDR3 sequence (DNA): TGTGCCAGCCGCGAACAGGGAAGGGAAAAACTGTTTTTT. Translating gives CASREQGREKLFF.

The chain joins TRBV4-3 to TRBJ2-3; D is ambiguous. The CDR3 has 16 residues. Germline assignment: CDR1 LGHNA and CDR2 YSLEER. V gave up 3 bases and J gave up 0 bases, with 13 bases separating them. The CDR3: CASSHTTGTSTDTQYF. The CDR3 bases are TGCGCCAGCAGCCACACGACGGGCACTAGCACAGATACGCAGTATTTT.

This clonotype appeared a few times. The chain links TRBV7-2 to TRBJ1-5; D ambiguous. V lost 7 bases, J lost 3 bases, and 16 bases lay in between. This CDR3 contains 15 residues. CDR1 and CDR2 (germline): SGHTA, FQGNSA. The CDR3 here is CASTLTGGVNQPQHF. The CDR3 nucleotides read TGTGCCAGCACCCTTACTGGTGGGGTCAATCAGCCCCAGCATTTT.

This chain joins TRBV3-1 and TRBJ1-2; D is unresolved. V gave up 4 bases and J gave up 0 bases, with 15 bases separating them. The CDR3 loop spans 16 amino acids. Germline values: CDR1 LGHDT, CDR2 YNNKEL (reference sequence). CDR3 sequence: CASSRGPQNANYGYTF. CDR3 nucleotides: TGTGCCAGCAGCCGCGGGCCTCAGAATGCTAACTATGGCTACACCTTC.